The rows below give T cell receptor beta chains drawn from one sample of a study of blood T cells in healthy people across ages. TCRdb processed the 5' RACE reads anew with MiXCR; each CDR3 protein has one entry. The table has 550,000 to 700,000 distinct CDR3 sequences, about 26% seen once. Sequenced sample: blood. All receptors derive from a woman between 65 and 79 years old in good health. CDR3s leave out the opening cysteine and the closing phenylalanine or tryptophan.

TRBV7-2 ASSKGLAGSREQF
TRBV29-1 SVEDRPLAVYGYT
TRBV4-3 ASSQDPGANTEAF
TRBV5-1 ASSLGHSSNTEAF
TRBV10-3 AISVSGGRTDTQY
TRBV27 ASSLKRTVSYGYT
TRBV7-2 ASSNRGTTDTQY
TRBV2 AGSSGQGLVELF
TRBV5-1 ASAGLVSGSNEQF
TRBV25-1 ASSFGGGEQY
TRBV20-1 SSSVAGRTDTQY
TRBV15 ATSRDANRGGETQY
TRBV3-1 ASSQDFGFNGYT
TRBV24-1 ATSRLGEDTQY
TRBV6-6 ASKRTGQETQY
TRBV7-2 ASSGGQGSSYEQY
TRBV9 ASSRDREEAF
TRBV20-1 SAKTGGSAYNSPLH
TRBV12-3/TRBV12-4 ASSLGQGLSEQY
TRBV29-1 SAWAGRSTDTQY
TRBV6-6 ASSYGTANSPPH
TRBV5-1 ASRLAVRADTQH
TRBV12-3/TRBV12-4 ASSPYPGLAGGPREQY
TRBV6-1 ASIPRRDTGREKLF
TRBV27 ASSTGGGYGYT
TRBV6-1 ASRKGSSNQPQH
TRBV21-1 ASSTWDRWDSPLH
TRBV24-1 ATSDAGQLKGYNEQF